This is a list of T cell receptor beta chains from one sample in a study of cytomegalovirus exposure and HLA in healthy donors. TCRdb keeps only in-frame clones here, not all; method: immunoSEQ multiplex PCR. This table holds roughly 240,000 clones, approximately 85% found once. The sequencing input was PBMCs. The receptors originated from a girl aged 2 to 9 in good health and CMV-seronegative. Each CDR3 is given with its conserved first and last residue. A D gene is named only where the DNA matches it firmly. Clone size is given for some rows only: seen once, a few or many times, or a class if the clone is expanded.

V gene	CDR3 length	D gene	clone size	J gene	CDR3 protein	CDR3 DNA
TRBV18	16	TRBD2	NA	TRBJ2-7	CASSSGTSGRANEQYF	TGTGCCAGCTCTTCCGGGACTAGCGGGAGGGCCAACGAGCAGTACTTC
TRBV19	12	NA	once	TRBJ1-4	CASGQSRGKLFF	TGTGCCAGCGGACAGTCCAGAGGAAAACTGTTTTTT
TRBV18	16	NA	NA	TRBJ1-1	CASSLQQGPMNTEAFF	TGTGCCAGCTCCCTTCAACAGGGTCCCATGAACACTGAAGCTTTCTTT
TRBV29-1	10	NA	NA	TRBJ2-3	CSVVADTQYF	TGCAGCGTTGTCGCAGATACGCAGTATTTT
TRBV5-1	14	TRBD1	NA	TRBJ2-5	CASSSRGRGETQYF	TGCGCCAGCAGCTCCAGGGGGCGGGGTGAGACCCAGTACTTC
TRBV6-1	14	TRBD2	NA	TRBJ2-3	CASTLAGGPDTQYF	TGTGCCAGCACTCTAGCGGGAGGGCCAGATACGCAGTATTTT
TRBV11-2	14	TRBD1	NA	TRBJ2-7	CASSPRDRVHEQYF	TGTGCCAGCAGCCCCCGGGACAGGGTCCACGAGCAGTACTTC
TRBV19	15	NA	NA	TRBJ2-7	CASSIAPGFTYEQYF	TGTGCCAGTAGTATAGCCCCGGGATTTACCTACGAGCAGTACTTC
TRBV5-1	15	NA	NA	TRBJ1-4	CASSQGRATNEKLFF	TGCGCCAGCAGTCAGGGGAGAGCAACTAATGAAAAACTGTTTTTT
TRBV19	14	NA	NA	TRBJ1-1	CASNGDTQNTEAFF	TGTGCCAGTAATGGGGACACTCAGAACACTGAAGCTTTCTTT
TRBV21-1	13	NA	NA	TRBJ1-2	CASSRWTDYGYTF	TGTGCCAGCAGCAGATGGACAGACTATGGCTACACCTTC
TRBV6-5	12	NA	NA	TRBJ2-2	CASRPPSGELFF	TGTGCCAGCAGGCCCCCCAGCGGGGAGCTGTTTTTT
TRBV18	15	TRBD2	NA	TRBJ2-3	CASSRVSGRAATQYF	TGTGCCAGCTCACGGGTGAGCGGGAGGGCCGCTACGCAGTATTTT